The 21 T cell receptor beta chains below were found in one sample sequenced in a study of molecular identifiers for immune sequencing clone quantification. MiXCR, applied by TCRdb to the PCR reads, yields one record per CDR3 protein. The sample includes around 2,500 distinct CDR3 sequences, around 18% of them seen just once. The sample was naive CD8+ T cells from blood, with Jurkat cell RNA spiked in. Specified subset: FACS-sorted CD8+CD4-CCR7+CD45RA+ naive T cells. Receptors were obtained from a human donor in good health. Some libraries in this study had Jurkat cell RNA spiked in.

This clonotype is categorized as medium-sized. The CDR3 loop reads CSAPPQTDLTNNEQYF. As DNA, the CDR3 is TGCAGTGCCCCTCCCCAGACAGACCTAACCAACAACGAGCAGTACTTC. The genes are TRBV20-1 and TRBJ2-7; weak D call: TRBD1 (5 bases). Germline V gene lookup returns CDR1 DFQATT and CDR2 SNEGSKA (reference sequence). The CDR3 contains 16 residues. Trimming cost V 6 bases and J 5 bases, with 26 bases left between them.

By share, this clonotype ranks as large. This CDR3 is CASSQETTYEQYF. The CDR3 coding sequence is TGCGCCAGCAGCCAAGAGACCACCTACGAGCAGTACTTC. V and J are TRBV4-3 and TRBJ2-7; D not certain. Germline V gives CDR1 LGHNA, CDR2 YSLEER. Between the trimmed V and J ends, which lost 0 bases and 2 bases, there was a span of 5 bases. This CDR3 is built from 13 residues.

This clonotype is labeled as medium-sized (0.01 to 0.1%). The rearrangement joins TRBV18 to TRBJ2-3; 8 bases map to TRBD1. Unmatched junction bases numbered 3, after V lost 2 bases and J lost 2 bases. Germline CDR1 is KGHSH and CDR2 is LQKENI. The CDR3 covers 15 residues. The DNA for the CDR3 is TGTGCCAGCTCACCAGACAGGGGTAACACAGATACGCAGTATTTT. Residues: CASSPDRGNTDTQYF.

This clonotype is large (0.1 to 1%) by share. V gene TRBV19 combines with J gene TRBJ2-1; a possible D gene is TRBD2 (5 bases). V lost 6 bases, J lost 5 bases, and 11 bases lay in between. Germline CDR1 is LNHDA and CDR2 is SQIVND (reference sequence). The CDR3 extends over 13 amino acids. This chain's CDR3 is CASSRGLHNEQFF. The CDR3 bases are TGTGCCAGTAGCCGAGGACTCCACAATGAGCAGTTCTTC.

The V gene is TRBV28, the J gene TRBJ2-3, with 10 bases identical to TRBD1. The junction had 10 bases not matched to a gene; V was cut back by 6 bases and J by 4 bases. The CDR3 extends over 16 amino acids. The germline V gene has CDR1 MDHEN and CDR2 SYDVKM. As DNA, the CDR3 is TGTGCCAGCAGAGGGGGGACAGGGGCAAGGGCAGATACGCAGTATTTT. It specifies CASRGGTGARADTQYF.

By share, this clonotype ranks as medium-sized. The rearrangement links TRBV28 to TRBJ2-3; 10 nucleotides line up with TRBD2. Germline V lookup: CDR1 MDHEN, CDR2 SYDVKM. The CDR3 has 17 residues. Unmatched junction bases numbered 12, after V lost 5 bases and J lost 4 bases. The CDR3 loop reads CASSPEAGLAKADTQYF. CDR3 nucleotide sequence: TGTGCCAGCAGTCCCGAGGCGGGACTAGCGAAGGCAGATACGCAGTATTTT.

This chain connects TRBV20-1 to TRBJ2-7; D is uncertain. The V gene's germline CDR1 is DFQATT and CDR2 SNEGSKA (reference sequence). V was cut by 5 bases and J by 3 bases, with 2 bases left in between. This CDR3 region has 9 residues. CDR3: CSAGYEQYF. CDR3 sequence (DNA): TGCAGTGCTGGCTACGAGCAGTACTTC.

With regard to this clonotype: Given a much more abundant clone one base away, this may be a read error. This chain links TRBV27 with TRBJ2-2; D unresolved. The CDR3 sequence is 12 residues long. The germline V gene has CDR1 MNHEY and CDR2 SMNVEV (reference sequence). Trimming took 3 bases from V and 7 from J, leaving 6 bases between them. In nucleotides, the CDR3 is TGTGCCAGCAGTTTCCACATCGGGGAGCTGTTTTTT. Amino acids: CASSFHIGELFF.

For this clonotype: A much larger clone differs from this one at a single base, so this may be a read error. The chain recombines TRBV29-1 with TRBJ2-7, with D possibly TRBD1 on 5 matching bases. V was shortened by 5 bases and J by 5 bases, with 16 bases between the two germline ends. The CDR3 consists of 13 residues. Germline CDR1 and CDR2: SQVTM and ANQGSEA. The CDR3 is CSVITGPSHEQYF. In DNA form, the CDR3 reads TGCAGCGTTATAACAGGTCCTTCCCACGAGCAGTACTTC.

This clonotype is medium-sized (0.01 to 0.1%) by share. The rearrangement links TRBV6-5 to TRBJ2-1; TRBD2 matches 8 bases. The CDR3 has 17 residues. From germline, CDR1 is MNHEY and CDR2 SVGAGI. Unmatched junction bases numbered 11, after V lost 4 bases and J lost 3 bases. CDR3 region: CASSSLRAGEGYNEQFF. The CDR3 bases are TGTGCCAGCAGTTCCCTCCGAGCGGGAGAAGGCTACAATGAGCAGTTCTTC.

This clonotype was counted once. The V gene is TRBV12-3 or TRBV12-4, the J gene TRBJ2-3; 7 nucleotides agree with TRBD1. The trim removed 6 bases at V and 5 bases at J, leaving 8 bases unmatched. CDR3 length: 14 amino acids. CDR3 in DNA: TGTGCCAGCAGCTCCCTAAGGACAGGAGATACGCAGTATTTT. This encodes CASSSLRTGDTQYF.

This clonotype is labeled medium-sized. The chain carries TRBV5-1 and TRBJ2-7; 12 bases line up with TRBD2. Germline V lookup: CDR1 SGHRS, CDR2 YFSETQ. This CDR3 is built from 17 residues. The V and J ends lost 0 bases and 5 bases, in that order; junction bases with no gene match: 9. The CDR3 DNA reads as TGCGCCAGCAGCTTGGCCAGACTAGCGGGAGATTTAGACGAGCAGTACTTC. This sequence encodes CASSLARLAGDLDEQYF.

By its share, this clonotype is medium-sized (0.01 to 0.1%). The chain recombines TRBV6-2 or TRBV6-3 with TRBJ1-1; 11 bases are shared with TRBD1. V lost 7 bases to trimming and J lost 7 bases; unmatched junction nucleotides: 8. The CDR3 is 14 residues long. Germline V gene data show CDR1 as MNHEY and CDR2 as SVGEGT. The CDR3: CASKGQGGPGEAFF. The CDR3 nucleotides read TGTGCCAGCAAGGGACAGGGGGGTCCGGGTGAAGCTTTCTTT.

This clonotype counts as medium-sized. The gene calls are TRBV4-2 and TRBJ1-2; TRBD1 matches at 9 bases. V was clipped by 4 bases and J by 7 bases; unmatched bases: 7. CDR3 length: 14 amino acids. Germline V CDR1 and CDR2: LGHNA, YNFKEQ. The CDR3 loop is CASSPGTGTFGYTF. CDR3 coding DNA: TGTGCCAGCAGCCCCGGGACAGGGACCTTTGGCTACACCTTC.

The genes are TRBV27 and TRBJ2-5; 10 positions match TRBD2. The CDR3 contains 14 residues. CDR1 and CDR2 (germline): MNHEY, SMNVEV (reference sequence). V shed 5 bases, J shed 4 bases, and the junction held 4 bases outside the gene matches. In DNA, the CDR3 is TGTGCCAGCAGTCCGTGGACTAGCGGAGAGACCCAGTACTTC. Its translation is CASSPWTSGETQYF.

This clonotype qualifies as medium-sized. The chain has TRBV7-2 and TRBJ1-6, with TRBD1 identical over 7 bases. V lost 5 bases to trimming and J lost 8 bases; unmatched junction nucleotides: 9. In germline, CDR1 is SGHTA, CDR2 FQGNSA. The CDR3 loop spans 15 amino acids. This chain's CDR3 is CASSPGTVAHSPLHF. CDR3 coding DNA: TGTGCCAGCAGCCCTGGGACAGTTGCACATTCACCCCTCCACTTT.

This clonotype was recorded only once. The chain carries TRBV4-1 and TRBJ1-5; D ambiguous. The ends were cut back, 0 bases at V and 1 base at J, with 7 bases in the middle. The CDR3 runs to 15 residues. Germline CDR1 is MGHRA and CDR2 is YSYEKL. CDR3 nucleotide sequence: TGCGCCAGCAGCCAAGATCCCAGAAGCAATCAGCCCCAGCATTTT. It translates to CASSQDPRSNQPQHF.

Within the sample, this clonotype is medium-sized (0.01 to 0.1%). The chain combines TRBV25-1 with TRBJ2-7; no clear D. CDR3 length: 13 residues. CDR1 and CDR2 (germline): MGHDK, SYGVNS. The V end was cut by 2 bases, the J end by 6 bases, with 11 bases between. The CDR3 DNA sequence: TGTGCCAGCAGTGAACCCGCCGGGCTCGAGCAGTACTTC. The encoded protein is CASSEPAGLEQYF.

The chain joins TRBV7-7 to TRBJ2-1; TRBD1 agrees at 9 bases. The trim removed 5 bases at V and 4 bases at J, leaving 6 bases unmatched. The CDR3 sequence is 15 residues long. Germline lookup yields CDR1 SSHAT and CDR2 FNYEAQ (reference sequence). The CDR3 DNA sequence: TGTGCCAGCAGCGACGGGACAGGGCCTTACAATGAGCAGTTCTTC. Translated, it gives CASSDGTGPYNEQFF. Full variable domain (remainder filled in from reference TRBV7-7 and TRBJ2-1): GAGVSQSPRYKVTKRGQDVTLRCDPISSHATLYWYQQALGQGPEFLTYFNYEAQPDKSGLPSDRFSAERPEGSISTLTIQRTEQRDSAMYRCASSDGTGPYNEQFFGPGTRLTVL.

This clonotype is judged medium-sized. The chain couples TRBV7-2 to TRBJ2-1; D remains ambiguous. Trimming left V 5 bases short and J 7 bases short, with 9 bases between. The CDR3 consists of 12 residues. CDR1 and CDR2 (germline): SGHTA, FQGNSA. As DNA, the CDR3 is TGTGCCAGCAGCAATACTGGGAATGAGCAGTTCTTC. Translating gives CASSNTGNEQFF.

By frequency in the sample, this clonotype is large. The chain recombines TRBV7-6 with TRBJ2-3; D gene uncertain. The V gene lost 1 base and the J gene lost 2 bases, with 7 bases spanning the gap. CDR3 length equals 14 residues. Germline lookup yields CDR1 SGHVS and CDR2 FNYEAQ. The CDR3 region has the DNA TGTGCCAGCAGCTTAGGAGCAGACACAGATACGCAGTATTTT. It is translated as CASSLGADTDTQYF.